Listed here are 13 T cell receptor beta chains from one sample, sequenced in a study of identical twins. One entry per CDR3 protein results from TCRdb running MiXCR on the 5' RACE reads. The data show about 240,000 distinct CDR3 sequences, approximately 10% seen once. Sequencing was carried out using memory T cells sorted from blood. Receptors originate from a man in his fifties or sixties in good health.

This chain connects TRBV20-1 to TRBJ1-1; a weak D match, TRBD1 (5 bases). This CDR3 is built from 13 residues. Trimming removed 5 bases at V and 7 bases at J, with 17 bases between. The V gene's germline CDR1 is DFQATT and CDR2 SNEGSKA (reference sequence). DNA of the CDR3: TGCAGTGCTGCCGTAACACGGGGGAGTGAAGCTTTCTTT. It is translated as CSAAVTRGSEAFF.

This clonotype has just a few counts. The rearrangement uses TRBV14 and TRBJ2-5; 9 positions match TRBD2. The CDR3 consists of 17 residues. Germline CDR1 SGHDN, CDR2 FVKESK. V gave up 1 base and J gave up 1 base; unmatched junction bases: 7. CDR3 protein: CASSQVRASGIQETQYF. CDR3 coding DNA: TGTGCCAGCAGCCAAGTTCGGGCTAGCGGGATCCAAGAGACCCAGTACTTC.

The V call is TRBV7-3, the J call TRBJ2-1; 16 bases agree with TRBD2. Germline-derived CDR1 and CDR2 are SGHTA and FQGTGA. CDR3 length: 15 residues. Unmatched junction bases numbered 3, after V lost 4 bases and J lost 9 bases. CDR3 loop: CASSSGLAGGSEQFF. Written as DNA, the CDR3 is TGTGCCAGCAGCTCGGGACTAGCGGGGGGGAGTGAGCAGTTCTTC.

Ten or more counts support this clonotype. The chain employs TRBV20-1 and TRBJ2-7; D is unresolved. The CDR3 totals 14 residues. Germline lookup yields CDR1 DFQATT and CDR2 SNEGSKA (reference sequence). With 1 base removed from V and 1 base from J, the gap between germline ends came to 11 bases. CDR3 nucleotide sequence: TGCAGTGCTAGAGGACACCTCGGGTCCTACGAGCAGTACTTC. Its translation is CSARGHLGSYEQYF.

Many counts were recorded for this clonotype. The CDR3 sequence is CASSPRGQGLGTQYF. The CDR3 bases are TGTGCCAGCTCACCGAGGGGACAGGGGCTTGGGACCCAGTACTTC. The genes are TRBV18 and TRBJ2-5; TRBD1 aligns across 10 bases. Germline assignment: CDR1 KGHSH and CDR2 LQKENI. The CDR3 consists of 15 residues. The J segment lost 7 bases and the V segment lost 3 bases, leaving 8 bases of the junction unmatched.

Only a few counts were recorded for this clonotype. The chain uses TRBV20-1 and TRBJ2-6, with D maybe TRBD2 (5 bases). Germline CDR1 and CDR2: DFQATT and SNEGSKA (reference sequence). The CDR3 is made up of 15 amino acids. Trimming cost V 2 bases and J 4 bases, with 12 bases left between them. The CDR3 spells CSARPKLVGANVLTF. In DNA form, the CDR3 reads TGCAGTGCTAGACCTAAACTAGTCGGGGCCAACGTCCTGACTTTC.

This clonotype was detected ten times or more. The rearrangement joins TRBV6-1 to TRBJ2-5, with D possibly matching TRBD1 (6 bases). With 6 bases removed from V and 3 bases from J, the gap between germline ends came to 20 bases. The germline gives CDR1 MNHNS, CDR2 SASEGT. This CDR3 has 16 residues. CDR3 amino acids: CASRDSHRDTKETQYF. The CDR3 nucleotides read TGTGCCAGCAGGGATTCTCACCGGGACACTAAAGAGACCCAGTACTTC.

This rearrangement joins TRBV29-1 to TRBJ2-5; the D gene could be TRBD1 or TRBD2 (6 bases each). V was clipped by 4 bases and J by 5 bases, with 11 bases between them. There are 12 residues in the CDR3. Germline CDR1 reads SQVTM; CDR2 reads ANQGSEA. In DNA, the CDR3 is TGCAGCGTTGGGGGGGCCGGGGAGACCCAGTACTTC. Translated: CSVGGAGETQYF.

V usage is TRBV18 and J usage is TRBJ1-5; 9 bases agree with TRBD1. Trimming cost V 2 bases and J 1 base; bases outside gene matches: 3. The germline V gene has CDR1 KGHSH and CDR2 LQKENI. The CDR3 has 16 residues. The CDR3 DNA is TGTGCCAGCTCACCAACCGGGACAGGGAGCAATCAGCCCCAGCATTTT. This codes for CASSPTGTGSNQPQHF. The entire variable domain, with the rest obtained from reference TRBV18 and TRBJ1-5, is as follows: NAGVMQNPRHLVRRRGQEARLRCSPMKGHSHVYWYRQLPEEGLKFMVYLQKENIIDESGMPKERFSAEFPKEGPSILRIQQVVRGDSAAYFCASSPTGTGSNQPQHFGDGTRLSIL.

This clonotype was seen more than once but under ten times. The chain combines TRBV10-3 with TRBJ2-2; 9 bases are a match to TRBD2. The ends lost 5 bases at V and 1 base at J; junction bases unmatched: 5. Germline V CDR1 and CDR2: ENHRY, SYGVKD. The CDR3 has 16 residues. The CDR3 here is CAISNSTSGNTGELFF. DNA for the CDR3: TGTGCCATCAGTAATTCGACTAGCGGGAACACCGGGGAGCTGTTTTTT.

This clonotype came up many times. J is TRBJ1-4 and V is TRBV7-8; TRBD1 matches 8 bases. The length of the CDR3 is 17 residues. Germline assignment: CDR1 SGHVS and CDR2 FQNEAQ. The junction had 15 bases not matched to a gene; V was cut back by 5 bases and J by 7 bases. The CDR3 sequence: CASSPPTGAAGREKLFF. The CDR3 DNA sequence: TGTGCCAGCAGCCCCCCGACAGGGGCGGCGGGTCGTGAAAAACTGTTTTTT.

This clonotype was seen at least ten times. CDR3 DNA sequence: TGTGCCAGCAGCCAAGATCTGACAGGTTCCTACGAGCAGTACTTC. Encoded protein: CASSQDLTGSYEQYF. The gene calls are TRBV4-2 and TRBJ2-7; maybe TRBD1 (6 bases). CDR1 and CDR2 from the germline V gene are LGHNA and YNFKEQ. Trimming shortened V by 0 bases and J by 1 base, and 10 bases separated the two germline ends. CDR3 length: 15 amino acids.

This clonotype was detected many times. This chain links TRBV9 with TRBJ2-1; no reliable D call. Germline V gene sequence: CDR1 SGDLS, CDR2 YYNGEE. The V gene lost 0 bases and the J gene lost 3 bases, with 7 bases spanning the gap. This CDR3 has 14 residues. CDR3: CASSVGQIYNEQFF. The CDR3 DNA reads TGTGCCAGCAGCGTAGGACAAATCTACAATGAGCAGTTCTTC. Using reference TRBV9 and TRBJ2-1 for the parts outside the CDR3, the full variable domain is DSGVTQTPKHLITATGQRVTLRCSPRSGDLSVYWYQQSLDQGLQFLIQYYNGEERAKGNILERFSAQQFPDLHSELNLSSLELGDSALYFCASSVGQIYNEQFFGPGTRLTVL.